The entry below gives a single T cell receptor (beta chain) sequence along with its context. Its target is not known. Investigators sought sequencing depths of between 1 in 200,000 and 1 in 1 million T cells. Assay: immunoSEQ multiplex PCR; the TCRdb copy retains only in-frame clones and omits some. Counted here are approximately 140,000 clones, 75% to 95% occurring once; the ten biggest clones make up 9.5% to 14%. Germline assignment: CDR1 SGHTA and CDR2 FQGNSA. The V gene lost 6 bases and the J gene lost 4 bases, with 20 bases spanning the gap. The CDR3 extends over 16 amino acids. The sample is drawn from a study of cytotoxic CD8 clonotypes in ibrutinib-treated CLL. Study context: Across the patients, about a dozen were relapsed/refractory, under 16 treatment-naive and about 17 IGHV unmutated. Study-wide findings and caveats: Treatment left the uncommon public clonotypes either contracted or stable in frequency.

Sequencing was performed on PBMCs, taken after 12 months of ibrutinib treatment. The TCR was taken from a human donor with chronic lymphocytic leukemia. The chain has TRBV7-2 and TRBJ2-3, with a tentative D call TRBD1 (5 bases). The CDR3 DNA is TGTGCCAGCAGTTTTCAGGGTTTTCAGATTTCAGATACGCAGTATTTT. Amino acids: CASSFQGFQISDTQYF. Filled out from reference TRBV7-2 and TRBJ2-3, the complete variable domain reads GAGVSQSPSNKVTEKGKDVELRCDPISGHTALYWYRQSLGQGLEFLIYFQGNSAPDKSGLPSDRFSAERTGGSVSTLTIQRTQQEDSAVYLCASSFQGFQISDTQYFGPGTRLTVL.